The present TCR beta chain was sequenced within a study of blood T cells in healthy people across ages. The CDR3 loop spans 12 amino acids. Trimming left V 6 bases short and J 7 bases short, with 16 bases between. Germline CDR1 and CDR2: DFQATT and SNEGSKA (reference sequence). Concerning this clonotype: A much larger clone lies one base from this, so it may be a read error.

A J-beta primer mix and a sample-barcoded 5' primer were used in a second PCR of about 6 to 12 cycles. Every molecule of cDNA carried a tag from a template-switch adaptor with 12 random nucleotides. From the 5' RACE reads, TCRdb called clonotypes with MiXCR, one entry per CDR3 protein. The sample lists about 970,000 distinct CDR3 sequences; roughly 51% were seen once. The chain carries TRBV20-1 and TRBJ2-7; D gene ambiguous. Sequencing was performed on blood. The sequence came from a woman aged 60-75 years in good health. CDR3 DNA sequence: TGCAGTGCAGGTCGGACCGCCAATGAGCAGTACTTC. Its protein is CSAGRTANEQYF.